Following are 20 T cell receptor beta chains from one sample sequenced in a study of CD8+ T cells in alopecia areata. Once RNA had been extracted, it was reverse transcribed into cDNA to act as the sequencing template. Profiled with immunoSEQ multiplex PCR; TCRdb holds only in-frame clones, not every one. Here the sample spans about 97,000 clones, about 40% being singletons. The specimen sequenced was CD4+ T cells sorted from blood. The receptor source for this set is a human donor with alopecia areata.

This clone was counted only a few times. V and J are TRBV20-1 and TRBJ2-7, with a possible D match to TRBD1 (5 bases). Trimming removed 5 bases from V and 5 bases from J, with 10 bases in between. Germline CDR1 and CDR2: DFQATT and SNEGSKA (reference sequence). The CDR3 has 11 residues. CDR3 loop: CSASQGNEQYF. DNA of the CDR3: TGCAGTGCTTCCCAGGGAAACGAGCAGTACTTC.

This clone occurred a few times. The rearrangement uses TRBV5-1 and TRBJ2-7; TRBD2 matches at 11 bases. This CDR3 spans 17 amino acids. After removal of 4 bases from V and 4 bases from J, the junction contained 13 bases not matched to a gene. CDR1 SGHRS and CDR2 YFSETQ come from the germline V gene. The CDR3 sequence: CASSRTLPGLAAYEQYF. Here the CDR3 DNA reads TGCGCCAGCAGCCGGACTCTTCCGGGACTAGCGGCTTACGAGCAGTACTTC.

The rearrangement links TRBV10-3 to TRBJ2-7; D is possibly TRBD1 (5 bases). The CDR3 contains 13 residues. Looked up from germline, CDR1 is ENHRY and CDR2 is SYGVKD. Between the trimmed V and J ends, which lost 7 bases and 3 bases, there was a span of 13 bases. CDR3 amino acids: CAINRDSYYEQYF. CDR3 coding DNA: TGTGCCATCAATCGAGACAGCTACTACGAGCAGTACTTC.

Note on this clone: At the DNA level, this CDR3 is encoded by other sequences in the same sample as well. This chain links TRBV30 with TRBJ1-1; a weak D match, TRBD1 (5 bases). The CDR3 spans 13 residues. CDR1 and CDR2 from the germline V gene are GTSNPN and SVGIG (reference sequence). Between the trimmed V and J ends, which lost 2 bases and 1 base, there was a span of 8 bases. The CDR3 region has the DNA TGTGCCTGGAGTTACCAGGGGAACACTGAAGCTTTCTTT. Amino acids: CAWSYQGNTEAFF.

V is TRBV29-1 and J is TRBJ1-4; the D is unclear. Trimming removed 1 base at V and 3 bases at J, with 6 bases between. This CDR3 has 13 amino acids. CDR1 is SQVTM, CDR2 ANQGSEA, per germline. For the CDR3, the DNA is TGCAGCGTTGAAGTTAGGTCTAATGAAAAACTGTTTTTT. Amino acid sequence: CSVEVRSNEKLFF.

The chain carries TRBV7-8 and TRBJ2-5; 9 bases map to TRBD1. The V and J ends lost 6 bases and 9 bases, in that order; junction bases with no gene match: 14. Per germline, CDR1 SGHVS and CDR2 FQNEAQ. This CDR3 comprises 15 residues. This chain's CDR3 is CASSQQGAVGRAQYF. In nucleotides, the CDR3 is TGTGCCAGCAGTCAACAGGGGGCGGTGGGAAGGGCCCAGTACTTC.

This clone was seen once. This chain links TRBV4-3 with TRBJ1-6; D unclear. Germline CDR1 and CDR2: LGHNA and YSLEER. The CDR3 extends over 19 amino acids. The V gene lost 4 bases and the J gene lost 0 bases, with 19 bases spanning the gap. The CDR3 nucleotides read TGCGCCAGCAGCCGAAACGACGGGCGTTCTAGCTCCTATAATTCACCCCTCCACTTT. Amino acids: CASSRNDGRSSSYNSPLHF.

This clone was seen a few times. The chain couples TRBV6-6 to TRBJ2-7; 9 nucleotides line up with TRBD1. This CDR3 is built from 16 residues. V gave up 7 bases and J gave up 0 bases; unmatched junction bases: 10. Germline V lookup: CDR1 MNHNY, CDR2 SVGAGI (reference sequence). The DNA for the CDR3 is TGTGCCAGCACCGAAATCGGGACAGGGAGCTCCTACGAGCAGTACTTC. It translates to CASTEIGTGSSYEQYF.

The chain employs TRBV7-8 and TRBJ2-5; D may be TRBD1 (5 bases). The length of the CDR3 is 15 residues. The ends were cut back, 0 bases at V and 5 bases at J, with 13 bases in the middle. In germline, CDR1 is SGHVS, CDR2 FQNEAQ. The CDR3 is CASSLAGLTRETQYF. The CDR3 DNA reads TGTGCCAGCAGCTTAGCGGGGCTCACGCGGGAGACCCAGTACTTC.

This clone was observed a handful of times. The rearrangement links TRBV16 to TRBJ2-5; D not certain. The CDR3 loop spans 12 amino acids. Trimming removed 2 bases at V and 5 bases at J, with 6 bases between. Germline V gene sequence: CDR1 KGHSY, CDR2 FQNENV. Here the CDR3 reads CASSQVPETQYF. Here the CDR3 DNA reads TGTGCCAGCAGCCAAGTTCCGGAGACCCAGTACTTC.

V and J are TRBV19 and TRBJ2-5; maybe TRBD1 (6 bases). The J call may be incorrect, as the DNA end agrees better with TRBJ2-7. CDR3 length equals 14 residues. Germline V gene data show CDR1 as LNHDA and CDR2 as SQIVND (reference sequence). The CDR3 coding sequence is TGTGCCAGTAGTGTCACAGGGACCCCCTACGAGCAGTACTTC. It codes for CASSVTGTPYEQYF.

The J gene is TRBJ2-7, the V gene TRBV28, with D tentatively TRBD1 (8 bases). Germline lookup yields CDR1 MDHEN and CDR2 SYDVKM. The ends were cut back, 6 bases at V and 2 bases at J, with 32 bases in the middle. The CDR3 is 20 amino acids. The DNA for the CDR3 is TGTGCCAGCAGAGCCCAGGGGGCGAATCTAGTGGGAGGGGGAGCCTACGAGCAGTACTTC. Protein product: CASRAQGANLVGGGAYEQYF.

This clone was detected only a few times. J is TRBJ1-1 and V is TRBV28; D gene uncertain. Deletions cut 6 bases from V and 0 bases from J, with 5 bases between. Germline lookup yields CDR1 MDHEN and CDR2 SYDVKM. The CDR3 extends over 12 amino acids. The CDR3 spells CASSRMNTEAFF. The CDR3 DNA follows: TGTGCCAGCAGCCGAATGAACACTGAAGCTTTCTTT.

V usage is TRBV30 and J usage is TRBJ2-3; D remains ambiguous. The CDR3 totals 11 residues. Germline V gene sequence: CDR1 GTSNPN, CDR2 SVGIG (reference sequence). V was trimmed by 0 bases and J by 6 bases, leaving 4 bases between them. As DNA, the CDR3 is TGTGCCTGGAGTGTGGTCGATACGCAGTATTTT. It translates to CAWSVVDTQYF. The full variable domain, in which reference TRBV30 and TRBJ2-3 provide the parts outside the CDR3, is SQTIHQWPATLVQPVGSPLSLECTVEGTSNPNLYWYRQAAGRGLQLLFYSVGIGQISSEVPQNLSASRPQDRQFILSSKKLLLSDSGFYLCAWSVVDTQYFGPGTRLTVL.

This clone appeared a few times. The rearrangement links TRBV28 to TRBJ2-3, with D unclear. The V gene's germline CDR1 is MDHEN and CDR2 SYDVKM. The CDR3 sequence is 13 residues long. V lost 8 bases and J lost 5, with 14 bases in between. The CDR3 sequence: CASCVRSLDTQYF. The CDR3 DNA follows: TGTGCCAGCTGTGTACGCTCTTTAGATACGCAGTATTTT.

This clone was detected only a few times. This chain joins TRBV7-9 and TRBJ2-7; TRBD2 is a possible D gene (6 bases). This CDR3 has 13 residues. The germline V gene encodes CDR1 SEHNR and CDR2 FQNEAQ (reference sequence). V was shortened by 1 base and J by 7 bases, with 11 bases between the two germline ends. DNA for the CDR3: TGTGCCAGCAGCTTAGGGACCGCGGGAGAGCAGTACTTC. Its protein product is CASSLGTAGEQYF.

This clone was seen a few times. The genes are TRBV7-2 and TRBJ2-3; no clear D gene. The CDR3 has 12 amino acids. V shed 7 bases and J shed 6 bases, with 11 bases lying between them. Germline V gene data show CDR1 as SGHTA and CDR2 as FQGNSA. The DNA for the CDR3 is TGTGCCAGCAACTCCGTGGTGGATACGCAGTATTTT. It yields the protein CASNSVVDTQYF.

This chain uses TRBV18 with TRBJ2-5; D is unresolved. The CDR3 covers 15 residues. V was pared by 1 base and J by 2 bases, with 11 bases between. Germline V gene lookup returns CDR1 KGHSH and CDR2 LQKENI. The CDR3 reads CASSPQASGQETQYF. Here the CDR3 DNA reads TGTGCCAGCTCACCACAGGCGTCTGGACAAGAGACCCAGTACTTC.

This clone was observed a handful of times. The V call is TRBV10-3, the J call TRBJ2-7, with 12 bases matching TRBD1. This CDR3 comprises 16 residues. Germline lookup yields CDR1 ENHRY and CDR2 SYGVKD. V lost 2 bases to trimming and J lost 3 bases; unmatched junction nucleotides: 5. The CDR3 protein is CAISEPGQGAGYEQYF. Written as DNA, the CDR3 is TGTGCCATCAGTGAGCCGGGACAGGGGGCGGGCTACGAGCAGTACTTC.

The J gene is TRBJ2-1, the V gene TRBV7-7; D gene uncertain. Germline CDR1 SSHAT, CDR2 FNYEAQ (reference sequence). The CDR3 is made up of 16 amino acids. Trimming left V 2 bases short and J 0 bases short, with 11 bases between. The CDR3 sequence is CASSLSPASSYNEQFF. The CDR3, as DNA: TGTGCCAGCAGCTTATCCCCTGCGAGCTCCTACAATGAGCAGTTCTTC.